This TCR beta chain was captured by sequencing in a study of cytomegalovirus exposure and HLA in healthy donors. General study results and limits: Some public TCRs appeared in many individuals, while most sequences were rare. According to the study, 150 to 200 TCR beta chains were cytomegalovirus-associated.

V was clipped by 0 bases and J by 0 bases; unmatched bases: 7. CDR1 and CDR2 from the germline V gene are SGDLS and YYNGEE. The CDR3 consists of 19 residues. A remark on this clone: Its target is not known.

Using immunoSEQ multiplex PCR, the repertoire was profiled, and TCRdb retains in-frame clones only, with some absent. The table lists around 86,000 clones, about 93% of them singletons. The chain carries TRBV9 and TRBJ2-3, with 13 positions matching TRBD2. This clonotype originated in a woman aged 25 to 39 in good health and CMV-seropositive. The sequenced sample was PBMCs. CDR3 sequence reads: CASSVGTSGRAPSTDTQYF. The CDR3 nucleotides are TGTGCCAGCAGCGTAGGTACTAGCGGGAGGGCCCCGAGCACAGATACGCAGTATTTT.